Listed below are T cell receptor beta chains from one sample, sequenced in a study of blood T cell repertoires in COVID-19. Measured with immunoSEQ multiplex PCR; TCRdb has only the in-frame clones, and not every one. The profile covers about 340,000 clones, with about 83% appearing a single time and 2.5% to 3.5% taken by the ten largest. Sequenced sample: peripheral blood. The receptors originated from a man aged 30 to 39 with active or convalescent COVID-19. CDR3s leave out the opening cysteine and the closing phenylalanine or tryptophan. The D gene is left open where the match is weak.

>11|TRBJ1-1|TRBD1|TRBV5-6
ASRKTGGGVAF
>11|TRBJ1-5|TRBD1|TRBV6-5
ASKEQGKQPQH
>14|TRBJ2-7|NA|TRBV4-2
ASSQEDLGQYYEQY
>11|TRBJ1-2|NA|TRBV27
ASSPTVDYGYT
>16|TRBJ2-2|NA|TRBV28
ASSSYTRDTKNTGELF
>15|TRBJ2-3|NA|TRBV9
ASSPLGLPRSTDTQY
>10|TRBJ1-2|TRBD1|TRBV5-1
ASSPRDSGYT
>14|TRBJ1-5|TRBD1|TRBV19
ASSDVEQGAGQPQH
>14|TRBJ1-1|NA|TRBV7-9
ASSPGQGPLITEAF
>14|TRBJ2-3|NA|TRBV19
ASSNPFGTPPYTQY
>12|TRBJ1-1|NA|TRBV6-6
ASSGWAENTEAF
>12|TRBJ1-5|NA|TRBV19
ASSAGGEPRPQH
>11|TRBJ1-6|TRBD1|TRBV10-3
AIAGTVNSPLH
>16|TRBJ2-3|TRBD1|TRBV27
ASSRPSTGGRGTDTQY
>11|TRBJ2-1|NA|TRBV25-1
ASSEPSYNEQF
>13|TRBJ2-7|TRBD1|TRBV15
ATSTETGGTYEQY
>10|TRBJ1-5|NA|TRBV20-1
SASAAGQPQH
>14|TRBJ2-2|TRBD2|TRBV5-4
ASSPRLAGVTGELF
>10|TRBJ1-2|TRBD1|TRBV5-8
ASSWDSYGYT
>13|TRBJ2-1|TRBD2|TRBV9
ASSGGAGGPNEQF
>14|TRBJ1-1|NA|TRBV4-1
ASSQPVKGRTVEAF
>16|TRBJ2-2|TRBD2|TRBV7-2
ASSPRLAGGPYTGELF
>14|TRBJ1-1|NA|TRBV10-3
AISSGQNRRNTEAF
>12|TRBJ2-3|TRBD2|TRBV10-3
AISKTSGGDTQY
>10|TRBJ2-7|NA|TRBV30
AWTAGGIEQY
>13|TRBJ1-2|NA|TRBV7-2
ASSLGRVANYGYT
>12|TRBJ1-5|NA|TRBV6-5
ASSSGQHSQPQH
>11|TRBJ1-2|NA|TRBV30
AWSPGLDYGYT
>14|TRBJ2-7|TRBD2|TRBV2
ASSEGGAGGAYEQY
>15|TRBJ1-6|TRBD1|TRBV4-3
ASSRTGGGSYNSPLH
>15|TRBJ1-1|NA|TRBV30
AWRRSGTLLFYTEAF
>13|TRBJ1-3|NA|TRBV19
ASFSPGRSGNTIY
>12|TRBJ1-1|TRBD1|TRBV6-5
ASTRDRVNTEAF
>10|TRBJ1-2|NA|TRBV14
ASSQSGNGYT
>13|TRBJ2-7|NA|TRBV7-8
ASSLSGGGIYEQY
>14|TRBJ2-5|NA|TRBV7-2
ASSLLLADPQETQY
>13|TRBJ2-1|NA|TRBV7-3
ASSPGGGPYNEQF
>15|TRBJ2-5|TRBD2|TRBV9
ASSVDFLAGEEETQY
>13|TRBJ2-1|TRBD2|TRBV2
ASSEWTSGSNEQF
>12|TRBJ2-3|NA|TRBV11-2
ASSWGVGTDTQY
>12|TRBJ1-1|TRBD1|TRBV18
ASSPGQANTEAF
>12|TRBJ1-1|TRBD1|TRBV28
ASRRTGSNTEAF
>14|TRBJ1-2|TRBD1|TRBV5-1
ASSLRGLDRVPGYT
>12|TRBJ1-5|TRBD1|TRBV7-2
ASSFKTGGQPQH
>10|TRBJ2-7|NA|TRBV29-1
SGGRNGDEQY
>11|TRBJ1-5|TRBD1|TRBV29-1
SVAQGADQPQH
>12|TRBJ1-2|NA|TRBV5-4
ASSLQAGNYGYT
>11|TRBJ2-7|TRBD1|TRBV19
ASSRDRDYEQY
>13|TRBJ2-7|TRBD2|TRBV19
ASSTPTSELGEQY
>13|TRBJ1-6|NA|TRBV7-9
ASSSSGGLNSPLH
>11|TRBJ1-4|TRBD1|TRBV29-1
SVAAGGFEKLF
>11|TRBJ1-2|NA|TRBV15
ATSRRPNYGYT
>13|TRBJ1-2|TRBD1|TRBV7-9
ASSFQDRGLRGYT
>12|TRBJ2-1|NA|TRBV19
ASNGGKTYNEQF
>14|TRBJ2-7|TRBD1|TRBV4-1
ASSQELRQGVWEQY
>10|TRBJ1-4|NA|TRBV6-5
ASSWGGGKLF
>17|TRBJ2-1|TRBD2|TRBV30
AWKSPGLAGDRSYNEQF
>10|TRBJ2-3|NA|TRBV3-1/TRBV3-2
ASSQWPDTQY
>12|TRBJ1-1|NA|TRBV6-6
ASSRPGQNTEAF